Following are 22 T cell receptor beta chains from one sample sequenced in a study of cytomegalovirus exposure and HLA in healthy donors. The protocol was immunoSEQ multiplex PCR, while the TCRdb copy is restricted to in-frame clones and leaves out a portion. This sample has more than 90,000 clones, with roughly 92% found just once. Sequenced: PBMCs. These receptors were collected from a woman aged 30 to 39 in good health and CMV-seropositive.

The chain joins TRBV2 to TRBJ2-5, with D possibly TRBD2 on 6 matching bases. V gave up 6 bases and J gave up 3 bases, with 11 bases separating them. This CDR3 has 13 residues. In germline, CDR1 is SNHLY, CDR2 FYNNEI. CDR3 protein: CASSLWGEETQYF. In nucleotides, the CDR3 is TGTGCCAGCAGCTTATGGGGGGAAGAGACCCAGTACTTC.

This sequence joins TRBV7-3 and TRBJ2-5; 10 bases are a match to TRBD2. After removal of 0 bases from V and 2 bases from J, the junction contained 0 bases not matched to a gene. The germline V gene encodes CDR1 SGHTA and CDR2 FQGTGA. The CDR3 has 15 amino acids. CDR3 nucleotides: TGTGCCAGCAGCTTAACGGGACTAGCGCAAGAGACCCAGTACTTC. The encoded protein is CASSLTGLAQETQYF.

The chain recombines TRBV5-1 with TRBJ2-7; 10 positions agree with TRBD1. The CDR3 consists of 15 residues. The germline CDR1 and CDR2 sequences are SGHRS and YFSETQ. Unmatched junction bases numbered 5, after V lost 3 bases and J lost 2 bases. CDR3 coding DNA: TGCGCCAGCAGCTACGGGGACAGGGGACCCTACGAGCAGTACTTC. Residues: CASSYGDRGPYEQYF.

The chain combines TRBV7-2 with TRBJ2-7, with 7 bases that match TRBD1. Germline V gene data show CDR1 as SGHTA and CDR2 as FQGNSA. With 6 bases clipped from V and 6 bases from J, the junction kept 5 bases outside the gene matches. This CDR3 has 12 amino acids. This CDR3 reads CASRQGSAEQYF. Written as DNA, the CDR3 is TGTGCCAGCAGACAGGGGAGCGCCGAGCAGTACTTC.

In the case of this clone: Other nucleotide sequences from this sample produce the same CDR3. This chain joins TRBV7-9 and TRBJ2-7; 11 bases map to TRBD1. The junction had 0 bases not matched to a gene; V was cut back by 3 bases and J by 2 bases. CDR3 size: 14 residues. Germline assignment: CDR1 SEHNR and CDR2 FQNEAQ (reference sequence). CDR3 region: CASSLGQGAYEQYF. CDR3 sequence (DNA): TGTGCCAGCAGCTTGGGACAGGGGGCCTACGAGCAGTACTTC.

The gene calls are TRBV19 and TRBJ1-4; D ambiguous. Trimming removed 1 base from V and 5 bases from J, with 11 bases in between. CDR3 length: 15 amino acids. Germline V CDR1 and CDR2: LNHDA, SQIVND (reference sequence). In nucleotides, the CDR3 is TGTGCCAGTAGTATAGCCACGACTTTGAATGAAAAACTGTTTTTT. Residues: CASSIATTLNEKLFF.

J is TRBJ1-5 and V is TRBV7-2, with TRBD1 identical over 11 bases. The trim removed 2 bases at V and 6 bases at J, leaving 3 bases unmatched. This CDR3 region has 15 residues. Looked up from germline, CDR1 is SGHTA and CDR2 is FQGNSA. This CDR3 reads CASSLRTGGIQPQHF. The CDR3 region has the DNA TGTGCCAGCAGCTTAAGGACAGGGGGCATTCAGCCCCAGCATTTT.

The CDR3 coding sequence is TGTGCCAGCAGCTTAGGAACAGGGTCTCCCTACGAGCAGTACTTC. Its translation: CASSLGTGSPYEQYF. The chain is built from TRBV7-6 and TRBJ2-7; tentatively, D is TRBD1 (6 bases). CDR3 size: 15 residues. Germline values: CDR1 SGHVS, CDR2 FNYEAQ. Deletions cut 1 base from V and 2 bases from J, with 12 bases between.

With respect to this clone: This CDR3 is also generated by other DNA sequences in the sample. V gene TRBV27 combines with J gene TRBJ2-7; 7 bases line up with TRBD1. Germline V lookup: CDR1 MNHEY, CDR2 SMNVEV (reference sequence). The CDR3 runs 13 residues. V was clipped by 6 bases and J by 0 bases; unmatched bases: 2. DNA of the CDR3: TGTGCCAGCAGGCAGGGGGTCTCCTACGAGCAGTACTTC. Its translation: CASRQGVSYEQYF.

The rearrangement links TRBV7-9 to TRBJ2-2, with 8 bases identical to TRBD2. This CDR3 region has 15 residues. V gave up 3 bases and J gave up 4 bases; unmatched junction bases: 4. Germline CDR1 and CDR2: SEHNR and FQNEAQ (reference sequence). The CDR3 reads CASSFGTRGTGELFF. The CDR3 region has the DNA TGTGCCAGCAGCTTCGGGACTAGGGGCACCGGGGAGCTGTTTTTT. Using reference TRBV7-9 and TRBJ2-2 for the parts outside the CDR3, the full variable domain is DTGVSQNPRHKITKRGQNVTFRCDPISEHNRLYWYRQTLGQGPEFLTYFQNEAQLEKSRLLSDRFSAERPKGSFSTLEIQRTEQGDSAMYLCASSFGTRGTGELFFGEGSRLTVL.

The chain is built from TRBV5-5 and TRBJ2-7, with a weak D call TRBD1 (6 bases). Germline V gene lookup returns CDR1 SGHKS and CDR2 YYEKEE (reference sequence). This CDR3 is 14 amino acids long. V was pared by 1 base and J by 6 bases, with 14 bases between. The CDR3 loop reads CASSLFSQGSEQYF. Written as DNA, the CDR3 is TGTGCCAGCAGCTTGTTCTCCCAGGGGAGCGAGCAGTACTTC.

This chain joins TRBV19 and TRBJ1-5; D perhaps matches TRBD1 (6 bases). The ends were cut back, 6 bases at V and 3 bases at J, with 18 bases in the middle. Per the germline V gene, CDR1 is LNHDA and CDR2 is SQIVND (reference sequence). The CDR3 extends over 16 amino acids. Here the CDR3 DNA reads TGTGCCAGTAGGAAAGACTACAGGGTTTACAATCAGCCCCAGCATTTT. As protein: CASRKDYRVYNQPQHF.

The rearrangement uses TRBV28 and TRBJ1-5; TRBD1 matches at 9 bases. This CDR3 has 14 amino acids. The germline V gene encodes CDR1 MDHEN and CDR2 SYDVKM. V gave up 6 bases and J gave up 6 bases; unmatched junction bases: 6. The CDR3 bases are TGTGCCAGCAGATTACAGGGGGCGGGTCAGCCCCAGCATTTT. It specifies CASRLQGAGQPQHF.

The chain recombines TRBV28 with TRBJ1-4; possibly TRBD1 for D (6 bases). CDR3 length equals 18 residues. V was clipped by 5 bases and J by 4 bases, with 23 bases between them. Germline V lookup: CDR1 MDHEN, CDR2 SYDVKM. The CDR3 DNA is TGTGCCAGCAGTCCTTACCCCCTCCCAGGGGTTGGTAATGAAAAACTGTTTTTT. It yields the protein CASSPYPLPGVGNEKLFF.

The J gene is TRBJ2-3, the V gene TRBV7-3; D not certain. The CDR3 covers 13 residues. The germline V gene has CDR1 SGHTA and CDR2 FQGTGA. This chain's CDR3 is CAVESIPTDTQYF. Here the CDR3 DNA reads TGTGCAGTGGAGTCAATCCCCACAGATACGCAGTATTTT. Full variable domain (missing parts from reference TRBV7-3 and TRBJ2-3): GAGVSQTPSNKVTEKGKYVELRCDPISGHTALYWYRQSLGQGPEFLIYFQGTGAADDSGLPNDRFFAVRPEGSVSTLKIQRTERGDSAVYLCAVESIPTDTQYFGPGTRLTVL.

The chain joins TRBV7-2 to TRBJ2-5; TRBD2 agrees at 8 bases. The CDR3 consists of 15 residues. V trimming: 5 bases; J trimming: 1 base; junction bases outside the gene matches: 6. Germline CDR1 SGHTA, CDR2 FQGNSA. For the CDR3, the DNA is TGTGCCAGCAGCCAAACAACTAGCGGCCAAGAGACCCAGTACTTC. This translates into CASSQTTSGQETQYF.

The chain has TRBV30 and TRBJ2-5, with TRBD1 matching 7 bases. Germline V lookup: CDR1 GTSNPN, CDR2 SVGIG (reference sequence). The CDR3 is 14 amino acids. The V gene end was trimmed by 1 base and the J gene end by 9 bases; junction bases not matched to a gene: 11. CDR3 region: CAWSALTGPGAQYF. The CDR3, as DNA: TGTGCCTGGAGTGCCCTGACAGGGCCAGGGGCCCAGTACTTC.

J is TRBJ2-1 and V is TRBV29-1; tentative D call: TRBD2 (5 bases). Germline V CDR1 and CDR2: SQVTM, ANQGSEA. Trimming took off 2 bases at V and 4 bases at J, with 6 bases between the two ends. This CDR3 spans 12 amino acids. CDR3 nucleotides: TGCAGCGTTGAACTAGCTTACAATGAGCAGTTCTTC. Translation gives CSVELAYNEQFF.

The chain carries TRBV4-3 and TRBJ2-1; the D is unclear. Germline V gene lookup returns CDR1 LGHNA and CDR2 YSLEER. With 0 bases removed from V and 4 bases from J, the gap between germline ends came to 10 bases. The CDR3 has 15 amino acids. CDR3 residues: CASSQEMPGYNEQFF. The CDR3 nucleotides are TGCGCCAGCAGCCAAGAAATGCCAGGATACAATGAGCAGTTCTTC.

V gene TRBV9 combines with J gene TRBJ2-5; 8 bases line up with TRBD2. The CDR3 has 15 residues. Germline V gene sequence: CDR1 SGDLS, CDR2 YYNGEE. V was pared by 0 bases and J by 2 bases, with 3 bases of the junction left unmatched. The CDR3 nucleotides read TGTGCCAGCAGCGTAGAATCGGGAGGGCAAGAGACCCAGTACTTC. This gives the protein CASSVESGGQETQYF. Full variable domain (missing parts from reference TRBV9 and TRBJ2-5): DSGVTQTPKHLITATGQRVTLRCSPRSGDLSVYWYQQSLDQGLQFLIQYYNGEERAKGNILERFSAQQFPDLHSELNLSSLELGDSALYFCASSVESGGQETQYFGPGTRLLVL.

CDR3: CASSDPLAGGILNEQFF. The DNA for the CDR3 is TGTGCCAGCAGTGACCCCCTAGCGGGAGGGATCCTCAATGAGCAGTTCTTC. The chain couples TRBV2 to TRBJ2-1; 12 bases fit TRBD2. The V gene end was trimmed by 3 bases and the J gene end by 6 bases; junction bases not matched to a gene: 9. CDR1 and CDR2 (germline): SNHLY, FYNNEI. The length of the CDR3 is 17 residues.

CDR3 residues: CASSKSRQTQETQYF. As DNA, the CDR3 is TGTGCCAGCAGCAAATCCCGACAGACACAAGAGACCCAGTACTTC. The chain links TRBV7-9 to TRBJ2-5; D perhaps matches TRBD1 (5 bases). The CDR3 length is 15 residues. CDR1 is SEHNR and CDR2 is FQNEAQ in the germline V gene (reference sequence). V lost 5 bases and J 2 bases, leaving 15 bases between the germline ends.